This T cell receptor beta chain was found in a study of identical twins. Study results and caveats: Twins shared beta out-of-frame sequences in excess, but this excess was weaker.

TCRdb redid the calling of the 5' RACE reads with MiXCR, one entry per CDR3 protein. The sample has 1,800,000 or so distinct CDR3 sequences, about 30% seen once; the top ten hold roughly 0.3%. The germline gives CDR1 MNHEY, CDR2 SMNVEV (reference sequence). There are 14 residues in the CDR3. V lost 3 bases to trimming and J lost 5 bases, with 11 bases between them. In its sample, this clonotype was seen a few times. No antigen is known for it. Donors uniformly comprised healthy Caucasians. Sequences were obtained from cord blood. This sequence originates from a newborn girl in good health. The V call is TRBV27, the J call TRBJ1-5; tentatively, D is TRBD1 (5 bases). The CDR3, as DNA: TGTGCCAGCAGTTTTCTACGGGGCCATCAGCCCCAGCATTTT. As protein: CASSFLRGHQPQHF.